This T cell receptor (beta chain) was profiled in a study of brain metastases from non-small cell lung cancer. Study conclusions and caveats: Compared with primary tumors, brain metastases showed less T-cell infiltration. Metastases had sparse T cells but largely shared repertoires with primaries.

This CDR3 has 13 amino acids. From germline, CDR1 is MGHRA and CDR2 YSYEKL. Assay used: immunoSEQ multiplex PCR; TCRdb lists only in-frame clones, some missing. The sample lists about 450 clones; 70% to 90% were seen once. In regard to this clone: What it binds is not known. Sequence at one end of the junction differs from germline and may be a read error.

Sequenced input: primary lung tumor tissue. This clonotype was obtained from a donor older than 35 with non-small cell lung cancer. V is TRBV4-1 and J is TRBJ2-1; no clear D. In nucleotides, the CDR3 is TGCGCCAACAGCCAGGAAACGAGTCGTGAGCAGTTCTTC. Its translation is CANSQETSREQFF.